In this sample, the clone carrying this TCR beta chain turned up a few times. Its cognate antigen is unknown. The sample is drawn from a study of blood T cells in healthy people across ages. The study's findings and limits: Expanded clonotype shifts may have been confounded, as the donors had an unknown CMV status.

J was trimmed by 5 bases and V by 5 bases; bases with no gene match: 8. Germline V gives CDR1 MDHEN, CDR2 SYDVKM. The CDR3 covers 16 residues. Primers used in a second PCR of about 6 to 11 cycles were a sample-barcoded 5' primer and a J-beta primer mix. Using its own MiXCR run on the 5' RACE reads, TCRdb lists one record per CDR3 protein. Found here are over a million distinct CDR3 sequences, around 45% of them singletons; the top ten hold about 19%. The chain couples TRBV28 to TRBJ2-7; 14 bases align to TRBD2. The specimen sequenced was blood. This receptor was taken from an older woman in good health. CDR3 region: CASSPPGLAGVNEQYF. The CDR3 nucleotides are TGTGCCAGCAGTCCCCCGGGACTAGCGGGAGTAAACGAGCAGTACTTC.